Shown below are 25 T cell receptor beta chains from a single sample sequenced in a study of blood T cell repertoires in COVID-19. Profiled with immunoSEQ multiplex PCR; TCRdb holds only in-frame clones, not every one. The sample carries 450,000 to 500,000 clones, more than 85% recorded once. Sequenced input: PBMCs or T cells enriched from blood (not recorded which). The source is an older woman who had recovered from COVID-19.

The chain employs TRBV18 and TRBJ2-2, with 7 bases matching TRBD1. Losses at the gene ends were 3 bases for V and 3 bases for J; bases not matched to a gene: 1. The germline V gene encodes CDR1 KGHSH and CDR2 LQKENI. The CDR3 consists of 14 residues. CDR3 region: CASSPGQDTGELFF. CDR3 coding DNA: TGTGCCAGCTCACCCGGACAGGACACCGGGGAGCTGTTTTTT.

V gene TRBV6-5 combines with J gene TRBJ2-6; D possibly corresponds to TRBD1 (6 bases). From germline, CDR1 is MNHEY and CDR2 SVGAGI. This CDR3 has 15 residues. V lost 10 bases, J lost 2 bases, and 15 bases lay in between. CDR3 region: CAIASYRAGANVLTF. CDR3 nucleotides: TGTGCCATCGCCTCTTACAGGGCTGGGGCCAACGTCCTGACTTTC.

V is TRBV19 and J is TRBJ2-2; TRBD1 is a possible D gene (6 bases). The CDR3 sequence is 17 residues long. V shed 7 bases and J shed 1 base, with 19 bases lying between them. The germline CDR1 and CDR2 sequences are LNHDA and SQIVND (reference sequence). CDR3 sequence reads: CASKRGRGTGNTGELFF. DNA of the CDR3: TGTGCCAGTAAAAGAGGCAGGGGAACCGGGAACACCGGGGAGCTGTTTTTT.

The chain links TRBV28 to TRBJ2-1, with D possibly matching TRBD1 (6 bases). Trimming took 2 bases from V and 4 from J, leaving 18 bases between them. Germline CDR1 and CDR2: MDHEN and SYDVKM. This CDR3 region has 17 residues. Here the CDR3 reads CASSLSRQVGAYNEQFF. Written as DNA, the CDR3 is TGTGCCAGCAGTTTAAGCCGACAGGTGGGGGCATACAATGAGCAGTTCTTC.

The V and J genes are TRBV6-1 and TRBJ1-3; D remains unclear. Germline V gene lookup returns CDR1 MNHNS and CDR2 SASEGT. CDR3 length: 16 residues. Trimming pared 2 bases from V and 0 bases from J, leaving 11 bases between. The CDR3 is CASSEPRWSSGNTIYF. CDR3 DNA: TGTGCCAGCAGTGAACCAAGATGGAGCTCTGGAAACACCATATATTTT.

The CDR3 loop is CASSPGQAHYGYTF. CDR3 bases: TGTGCCAGCTCACCCGGACAGGCGCACTATGGCTACACCTTC. This chain links TRBV18 with TRBJ1-2; 7 bases match TRBD1. The CDR3 totals 14 residues. The V and J ends lost 3 bases and 3 bases, in that order; junction bases with no gene match: 4. CDR1 KGHSH and CDR2 LQKENI come from the germline V gene.

V gene TRBV27 combines with J gene TRBJ1-6; no firm D call. The V gene lost 5 bases and the J gene lost 0 bases, with 11 bases spanning the gap. Germline V gives CDR1 MNHEY, CDR2 SMNVEV (reference sequence). CDR3 length: 16 amino acids. This CDR3 reads CASSTTESSYNSPLHF. The DNA for the CDR3 is TGTGCCAGCAGTACCACAGAGTCCTCCTATAATTCACCCCTCCACTTT.

The chain uses TRBV5-5 and TRBJ1-6; the D gene is possibly TRBD1 (6 bases). Per germline, CDR1 SGHKS and CDR2 YYEKEE (reference sequence). V dropped 0 bases and J dropped 4 bases, with 8 bases sitting between them. This CDR3 comprises 15 residues. The CDR3, as DNA: TGTGCCAGCAGCTTGGGTCAGGGGTATAATTCACCCCTCCACTTT. The encoded protein is CASSLGQGYNSPLHF.

The chain links TRBV3-1 (or the pseudogene TRBV3-2) to TRBJ2-1; D may be TRBD2 (6 bases). Trimming took 1 base from V and 8 from J, leaving 15 bases between them. In germline, CDR1 is LGHDT, CDR2 YNNKEL (reference sequence). The length of the CDR3 is 15 residues. The CDR3, as DNA: TGTGCCAGCAGCCAAGGAGGGTCACTAGCCGATGAGCAGTTCTTC. Amino acid sequence: CASSQGGSLADEQFF.

The chain carries TRBV2 and TRBJ1-3; 8 bases agree with TRBD1. V lost 2 bases, J lost 5 bases, and 8 bases stayed unmatched. CDR1 and CDR2 (germline): SNHLY, FYNNEI. This CDR3 spans 16 amino acids. The CDR3 loop is CASSEQGAVGRNTIYF. CDR3 nucleotide sequence: TGTGCCAGCAGTGAACAGGGGGCGGTCGGGAGAAACACCATATATTTT.

The CDR3 nucleotides are TGTGCCAGCAGTCCCTTTAGCACCGGGGAGCTGTTTTTT. Protein product: CASSPFSTGELFF. The chain joins TRBV28 to TRBJ2-2; D call uncertain. CDR3 length: 13 amino acids. Germline V gene sequence: CDR1 MDHEN, CDR2 SYDVKM. V lost 5 bases, J lost 4 bases, and 8 bases lay in between.

Here the CDR3 DNA reads TGTGCCAGCAGCCAAGACGGCGAGCAGTACTTC. This sequence encodes CASSQDGEQYF. The chain combines TRBV3-1 (or the pseudogene TRBV3-2) with TRBJ2-7; D gene uncertain. CDR1 is LGHDT and CDR2 is YNNKEL in the germline V gene (reference sequence). The V and J ends lost 0 bases and 6 bases respectively, with 3 bases between them. The CDR3 is 11 residues long.

J is TRBJ2-2 and V is TRBV7-2, with 9 bases identical to TRBD2. The V segment lost 5 bases and the J segment 3 bases; nucleotides outside the gene matches: 10. The germline CDR1 and CDR2 sequences are SGHTA and FQGNSA. There are 17 residues in the CDR3. The CDR3 region is CASSRPHLAGYTGELFF. In DNA, the CDR3 is TGTGCCAGCAGCCGGCCCCACCTAGCGGGGTACACCGGGGAGCTGTTTTTT.

The chain employs TRBV19 and TRBJ1-1, with a tentative D call TRBD1 (5 bases). This CDR3 contains 13 residues. Trimming removed 3 bases from V and 2 bases from J, with 7 bases in between. The germline V gene has CDR1 LNHDA and CDR2 SQIVND (reference sequence). This CDR3 is CASSIRDNTEAFF. The CDR3 coding sequence is TGTGCCAGTAGTATCAGGGATAACACTGAAGCTTTCTTT.

This rearrangement joins TRBV5-8 to TRBJ2-7; a weak D match, TRBD1 (6 bases). Trimming took 3 bases from V and 2 from J, leaving 9 bases between them. Looked up from germline, CDR1 is SGHTS and CDR2 is YDEGEE. The CDR3 contains 13 residues. The CDR3 spells CASSSRTAYEQYV. For the CDR3, the DNA is TGTGCCAGCAGCTCCAGGACAGCCTACGAGCAGTACGTC.

This sequence joins TRBV28 and TRBJ2-1; 11 bases match TRBD2. The germline V gene encodes CDR1 MDHEN and CDR2 SYDVKM. V was pared by 3 bases and J by 6 bases, with 13 bases of the junction left unmatched. The CDR3 contains 18 residues. In DNA form, the CDR3 reads TGTGCCAGCAGTTTCTTTAGCGGGGGGGCCTCCCGTTTCAATGAGCAGTTCTTC. This translates into CASSFFSGGASRFNEQFF.

The chain links TRBV4-1 to TRBJ2-1, with 7 positions matching TRBD2. Germline V gene lookup returns CDR1 MGHRA and CDR2 YSYEKL. With 4 bases clipped from V and 2 bases from J, the junction kept 11 bases outside the gene matches. The CDR3 spans 17 residues. This chain's CDR3 is CASSPTQSSGTYNEQFF. The CDR3 DNA follows: TGCGCCAGCAGCCCGACACAATCTAGCGGTACCTACAATGAGCAGTTCTTC.

This chain uses TRBV25-1 with TRBJ1-3; D gene ambiguous. Germline values: CDR1 MGHDK, CDR2 SYGVNS. V was shortened by 3 bases and J by 8 bases, with 14 bases between the two germline ends. The CDR3 is made up of 14 amino acids. In DNA, the CDR3 is TGTGCCAGCAGTGACTCTAGAGCGGGAGACACCATATATTTT. Translated, it gives CASSDSRAGDTIYF.

In this sample, this clone turned up once. V is TRBV25-1 and J is TRBJ1-6; D uncertain. Looked up from germline, CDR1 is MGHDK and CDR2 is SYGVNS. This CDR3 has 16 residues. The ends were cut back, 6 bases at V and 0 bases at J, with 12 bases in the middle. CDR3 sequence (DNA): TGTGCCAGCAGCTACGGGAGGAGCTCCTATAATTCACCCCTCCACTTT. Protein product: CASSYGRSSYNSPLHF. Variable domain in full (rest from reference TRBV25-1 and TRBJ1-6): EADIYQTPRYLVIGTGKKITLECSQTMGHDKMYWYQQDPGMELHLIHYSYGVNSTEKGDLSSESTVSRIRTEHFPLTLESARPSHTSQYLCASSYGRSSYNSPLHFGNGTRLTVT.

In this sample, this clone turned up a few times. V usage is TRBV5-6 and J usage is TRBJ2-3; D remains unclear. V was trimmed by 2 bases and J by 2 bases, leaving 6 bases between them. Germline CDR1 and CDR2: SGHDT and YYEEEE. The length of the CDR3 is 13 residues. DNA for the CDR3: TGTGCCAGCAGCTTCGCTATCACAGATACGCAGTATTTT. Residues: CASSFAITDTQYF.

The rearrangement links TRBV9 to TRBJ2-2; possible D gene TRBD2, 5 bases. V was shortened by 4 bases and J by 7 bases, with 11 bases between the two germline ends. Germline CDR1 and CDR2: SGDLS and YYNGEE. The CDR3 is 13 residues long. The CDR3 DNA is TGTGCCAGCAGCCCTCGGGATGGCGGGGAGCTGTTTTTT. It translates to CASSPRDGGELFF.

This rearrangement joins TRBV21-1 to TRBJ1-5. TRBV21-1 is recorded as a pseudogene. The CDR3 runs 14 residues. The DNA for the CDR3 is TGTGCCAGCAACCGCGGAATCCACAATCAGCCCCAGCATTTT. It is translated as CASNRGIHNQPQHF.

This chain uses TRBV30 with TRBJ2-2; D may be TRBD2 (6 bases). CDR3 size: 13 residues. Looked up from germline, CDR1 is GTSNPN and CDR2 is SVGIG (reference sequence). Trimming stripped 3 bases from V and 7 bases from J, with 12 bases between. The CDR3: CAWSGGDGGELFF. The CDR3 nucleotides read TGTGCCTGGAGCGGAGGGGACGGCGGGGAGCTGTTTTTT.

The chain recombines TRBV11-2 with TRBJ2-5, with D possibly matching TRBD2 (6 bases). V was trimmed by 1 base and J by 4 bases, leaving 10 bases between them. The CDR3 is made up of 14 amino acids. CDR1 and CDR2 (germline): SGHAT, FQNNGV. The CDR3 DNA reads TGTGCCAGCAGCTTAGTACTAGCCGGAGAGACCCAGTACTTC. Its protein is CASSLVLAGETQYF.

This clone appeared a single time. The CDR3 sequence is CSVGEGQDGYTF. CDR3 in DNA: TGCAGCGTTGGAGAGGGGCAGGATGGCTACACCTTC. The chain is built from TRBV29-1 and TRBJ1-2; D may be TRBD1 (5 bases). V shed 4 bases and J shed 6 bases, with 12 bases lying between them. Germline V gene lookup returns CDR1 SQVTM and CDR2 ANQGSEA. The CDR3 consists of 12 residues.